The 14 T cell receptor beta chains below come from one sample, sequenced in a study of cytomegalovirus exposure and HLA in healthy donors. A multiplex PCR was run with 60 Vbeta primers and 13 Jbeta primers. TCRdb keeps only in-frame clones here, not all; method: immunoSEQ multiplex PCR. Counted here are about 180,000 clones, about three quarters occurring once; the ten biggest clones make up around 1.6%. The sample taken for sequencing was PBMCs. Source of these receptors: a man in his late teens or twenties in good health and CMV-seronegative.

With regard to this clone: The junction differs from germline at one of its ends, possibly a read error. V is TRBV7-9 and J is TRBJ1-1; tentative D call: TRBD1 (5 bases). The CDR3 contains 13 residues. Germline V lookup: CDR1 SEHNR, CDR2 FQNEAQ (reference sequence). In nucleotides, the CDR3 is TGTTCCAGCAGACCTCAGGGCGACACTGAAGCTTTCTTT. Translating it yields CSSRPQGDTEAFF.

The rearrangement links TRBV30 to TRBJ2-1, with D tentatively TRBD2 (5 bases). The CDR3 sequence is 15 residues long. Germline V gene sequence: CDR1 GTSNPN, CDR2 SVGIG (reference sequence). The V gene lost 0 bases and the J gene lost 4 bases, with 13 bases spanning the gap. The DNA for the CDR3 is TGTGCCTGGAGTGTAGCGGAGAGGGAGTACAATGAGCAGTTCTTC. Its translation is CAWSVAEREYNEQFF.

This clone was seen a handful of times. The chain joins TRBV5-4 to TRBJ2-7; D remains unclear. There are 15 residues in the CDR3. CDR1 and CDR2 (germline): SGHNT, YYREEE (reference sequence). The V end was cut by 4 bases, the J end by 0 bases, with 14 bases between. CDR3 sequence (DNA): TGTGCCAGCAGCCGCGGTTGGCTTGACTCCTACGAGCAGTACTTC. It yields the protein CASSRGWLDSYEQYF. Based on the CDR3 plus reference TRBV5-4 and TRBJ2-7, the full variable domain is ETGVTQSPTHLIKTRGQQVTLRCSSQSGHNTVSWYQQALGQGPQFIFQYYREEENGRGNFPPRFSGLQFPNYSSELNVNALELDDSALYLCASSRGWLDSYEQYFGPGTRLTVT.

V gene TRBV28 combines with J gene TRBJ2-2; 16 nucleotides agree with TRBD2. The CDR3 covers 17 residues. V gave up 5 bases and J gave up 4 bases; unmatched junction bases: 4. Germline assignment: CDR1 MDHEN and CDR2 SYDVKM. Here the CDR3 DNA reads TGTGCCAGCAGTGTGGGACTAGCGGGGGGGGCCACCGGGGAGCTGTTTTTT. Protein: CASSVGLAGGATGELFF.

The chain combines TRBV2 with TRBJ2-7, with D maybe TRBD2 (5 bases). Germline-derived CDR1 and CDR2 are SNHLY and FYNNEI. CDR3 size: 14 residues. The germline V and J ends were trimmed by 5 bases and 0 bases, with 11 bases remaining between them. CDR3 sequence (DNA): TGTGCCAGCAGTTTGGACTTCAACTCCTACGAGCAGTACTTC. Translating it yields CASSLDFNSYEQYF. The entire variable domain, with the rest obtained from reference TRBV2 and TRBJ2-7, is as follows: EPEVTQTPSHQVTQMGQEVILRCVPISNHLYFYWYRQILGQKVEFLVSFYNNEISEKSEIFDDQFSVERPDGSNFTLKIRSTKLEDSAMYFCASSLDFNSYEQYFGPGTRLTVT.

CDR3 protein: CASNYIGGEQFF. Written as DNA, the CDR3 is TGTGCCAGCAACTACATCGGGGGAGAGCAGTTCTTC. The chain combines TRBV13 with TRBJ2-1, with D maybe TRBD2 (6 bases). The length of the CDR3 is 12 residues. Germline V gene lookup returns CDR1 PRHDT and CDR2 FYEKMQ (reference sequence). Trimming took 7 bases from V and 10 from J, leaving 14 bases between them. Supplemented by reference TRBV13 and TRBJ2-1, the full variable domain reads AAGVIQSPRHLIKEKRETATLKCYPIPRHDTVYWYQQGPGQDPQFLISFYEKMQSDKGSIPDRFSAQQFSDYHSELNMSSLELGDSALYFCASNYIGGEQFFGPGTRLTVL.

The chain joins TRBV6-5 to TRBJ1-4; D is perhaps TRBD1 (6 bases). The germline V gene has CDR1 MNHEY and CDR2 SVGAGI. V lost 5 bases and J lost 7, with 17 bases in between. The CDR3 length is 15 residues. The CDR3 sequence is CASSPRGASSEKLFF. Written as DNA, the CDR3 is TGTGCCAGCAGTCCTCGGGGGGCCTCAAGTGAAAAACTGTTTTTT.

The rearrangement joins TRBV29-1 to TRBJ1-1; unclear D gene. The germline V gene encodes CDR1 SQVTM and CDR2 ANQGSEA. The CDR3 has 10 residues. V gave up 4 bases and J gave up 4 bases, with 4 bases separating them. The CDR3 here is CSVVSTEAFF. Here the CDR3 DNA reads TGCAGCGTTGTGAGCACTGAAGCTTTCTTT. Supplemented by reference TRBV29-1 and TRBJ1-1, the full variable domain reads SAVISQKPSRDICQRGTSLTIQCQVDSQVTMMFWYRQQPGQSLTLIATANQGSEATYESGFVIDKFPISRPNLTFSTLTVSNMSPEDSSIYLCSVVSTEAFFGQGTRLTVV.

V usage is TRBV28 and J usage is TRBJ2-2; 10 bases align to TRBD2. The CDR3 totals 15 residues. The V and J ends lost 5 bases and 7 bases, in that order; junction bases with no gene match: 7. Looked up from germline, CDR1 is MDHEN and CDR2 is SYDVKM. As DNA, the CDR3 is TGTGCCAGCAGTCGGCTAGCGGGAGCGGGCGGGGAGCTGTTTTTT. Encoded protein: CASSRLAGAGGELFF.

For the CDR3, the DNA is TGTGCCAGCAGACTCTCTGGGGCCAACGTCCTGACTTTC. Protein product: CASRLSGANVLTF. The chain uses TRBV11-2 and TRBJ2-6; D ambiguous. The CDR3 runs to 13 residues. Germline assignment: CDR1 SGHAT and CDR2 FQNNGV. Trimming stripped 6 bases from V and 0 bases from J, with 3 bases between.

Written as DNA, the CDR3 is TGTGCCAGCAGCGTGAACAGATACTATGGCTACACCTTC. As protein: CASSVNRYYGYTF. The rearrangement links TRBV9 to TRBJ1-2; D call uncertain. V lost 2 bases and J 3 bases, leaving 8 bases between the germline ends. The CDR3 spans 13 residues. Per germline, CDR1 SGDLS and CDR2 YYNGEE.

In its sample, this clone was seen once. This sequence joins TRBV28 and TRBJ1-6; 8 nucleotides match TRBD1. The CDR3 runs 15 residues. Germline loops: CDR1 MDHEN, CDR2 SYDVKM. Unmatched junction bases numbered 14, after V lost 5 bases and J lost 14 bases. The CDR3 region is CASSPDRGPPRTLHF. The CDR3 coding sequence is TGTGCCAGCAGTCCCGACAGGGGACCCCCCAGAACCCTCCACTTT.

This clone occurred once. The chain uses TRBV5-1 and TRBJ1-3; D perhaps matches TRBD1 (5 bases). V lost 4 bases and J lost 0, with 14 bases in between. From germline, CDR1 is SGHRS and CDR2 YFSETQ. CDR3 length: 16 amino acids. CDR3 region: CASSLRQSDSGNTIYF. CDR3 coding DNA: TGCGCCAGCAGCCTACGACAGTCAGACTCTGGAAACACCATATATTTT.

This clone was recorded a few times. The chain has TRBV25-1 and TRBJ1-5; D ambiguous. V lost 8 bases and J 5 bases, leaving 10 bases between the germline ends. The germline V gene encodes CDR1 MGHDK and CDR2 SYGVNS. The CDR3 loop spans 12 amino acids. CDR3 sequence (DNA): TGTGCCAGCCGCGACGGGGATCAGCCCCAGCATTTT. Protein: CASRDGDQPQHF.